This TCR beta chain is drawn from a study of technical replicates of blood from several donors (dated by TCRdb to the late 2010s). As regards this clone: Its antigen remains undetermined. Nothing much larger sits one base from this clone, and base qualities are not available.

Libraries were constructed by the immunoSEQ multiplex PCR assay. TCRdb obtained this table from immuneACCESS and retained in-frame rearrangements with V and J assigned. These tables miss some clones; where compared with another copy, unresolved V genes account for less than half of the shortfall, and the remainder is unexplained. Counted in this sample were about 84,000 clones; roughly 98% of them appeared once. The ten largest clones represent around 0.15% of the sample. From a lookup of the germline V gene, CDR1 and CDR2 are SGDLS and YYNGEE. Reading from cysteine to phenylalanine, the CDR3 counts 15 amino acids. Only CDR3 DNA remains: 45 bases, in frame from the first base. V is shortened by 0 bases, J by 9 bases, and the region joining them spans 15 bases.

The sequenced sample consisted of T cells isolated from PBMCs. The sequence is built from TRBV9 and TRBJ2-2, with a tentative D gene TRBD1 over 6 matching bases. The sequence derives from a human donor in good health. The CDR3 loop reads CASSVGTDHGRELFF. The sequenced DNA is TGTGCCAGCAGCGTAGGGACAGACCACGGGAGGGAGCTGTTTTTT.